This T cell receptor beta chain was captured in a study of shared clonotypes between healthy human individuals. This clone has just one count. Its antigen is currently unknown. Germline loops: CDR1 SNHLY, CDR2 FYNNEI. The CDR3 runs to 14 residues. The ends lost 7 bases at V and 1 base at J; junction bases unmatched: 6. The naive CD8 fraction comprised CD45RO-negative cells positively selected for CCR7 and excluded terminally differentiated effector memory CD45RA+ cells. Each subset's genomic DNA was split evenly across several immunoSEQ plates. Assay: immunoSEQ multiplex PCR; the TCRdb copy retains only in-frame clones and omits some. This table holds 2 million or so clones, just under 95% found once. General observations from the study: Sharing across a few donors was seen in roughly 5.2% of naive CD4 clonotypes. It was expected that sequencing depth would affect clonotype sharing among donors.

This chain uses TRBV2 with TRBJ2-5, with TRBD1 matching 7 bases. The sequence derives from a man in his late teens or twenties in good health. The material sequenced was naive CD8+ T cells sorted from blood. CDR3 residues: CASIPRDSQETQYF. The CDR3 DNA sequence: TGTGCCAGCATCCCGAGGGACAGCCAAGAGACCCAGTACTTC. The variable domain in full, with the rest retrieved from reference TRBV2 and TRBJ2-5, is EPEVTQTPSHQVTQMGQEVILRCVPISNHLYFYWYRQILGQKVEFLVSFYNNEISEKSEIFDDQFSVERPDGSNFTLKIRSTKLEDSAMYFCASIPRDSQETQYFGPGTRLLVL.